This T cell receptor (beta chain) emerged from a study of T cell repertoires in cytomegalovirus infection. Looking at the study overall: Based on public TCR beta signatures, there were indications of CMV infection and of a matching HLA type. Findings of the study overall: Summed frequency of public TCR beta families distinguished CMV carriers with the relevant HLA. Across the ex vivo response, the dominant clonotypes were HLA-C-restricted CMV-specific TCR beta clonotypes.

TCRdb called the reads again in MiXCR, with one record for every CDR3 protein. The data hold around 530,000 distinct CDR3 sequences, with around 27% observed a single time. This clonotype was seen a handful of times. The antigen is not known. The germline gives CDR1 SGHVS, CDR2 FQNEAQ. V shed 5 bases, J shed 4 bases, and the junction held 10 bases outside the gene matches. The length of the CDR3 is 15 residues. The rearrangement links TRBV7-8 to TRBJ1-2, with 7 bases aligning to TRBD1. Sequencing used PBMCs. The source is a human donor in good health (CMV status not recorded). Some clones in this sample may be carry-over from other donors' samples. The CDR3 region has the DNA TGTGCCAGCAGCCAGACAGGGACCCTTCTCTATGGCTACACCTTC. Translated: CASSQTGTLLYGYTF.